This T cell receptor beta chain appears in the sequencing data of a study of T cell responses to AZD1222 COVID-19 vaccine. The study, taken as a whole, reports: Across the whole spike, CD4 TCRs peaked at regions 160-218 and 743-854.

The CDR3 runs 15 residues. CDR1 is SNHLY and CDR2 is FYNNEI in the germline V gene. V was trimmed by 8 bases and J by 3 bases, leaving 16 bases between them. A word on this clone: Its specificity is unknown.

Here immunoSEQ multiplex PCR was the method, and the copy in TCRdb shows in-frame clones only, minus some. The profile shows 150,000 or so clones, about 92% of them singletons. The sample here was peripheral blood, taken on day 0 of AZD1222 vaccination. The clonotype originates from an adult in good health. The genes are TRBV2 and TRBJ1-4, with D unclear. The CDR3, as DNA: TGTGCCAGCGAACTCTTGGGCGAGTCTAATGAAAAACTGTTTTTT. Residues: CASELLGESNEKLFF.